This T cell receptor (beta chain) was found in a study of vaccination and CD4 T cells after COVID-19. For the study at large: Collection of post-COVID samples occurred a median about 98 days after diagnosis, spanning a range of 35 to 161. The interval from dose two to post-vaccine sampling had a median of roughly 70 days, and it ranged from 14 to 241.

The treatment here: approximately 9-day PBMC culture with coronavirus spike peptide pools or control peptides (ViraFEST assay). Only a few counts were recorded for this clonotype. The antigen remains undetermined. Broader study findings: Researchers report that 304 of 307 vaccine-specific clones in convalescent patients proved spike mono-reactive.

Cultured CD4+ T-cell DNA underwent Oncomine TCR Beta short-read sequencing. Investigators isolated genomic DNA from cultured CD4+ T cells. Using its own MiXCR run on the PCR reads, TCRdb lists one record per CDR3 protein. This table holds some 9,900 distinct CDR3 sequences, 20% to 30% found once. V lost 0 bases and J 4 bases, leaving 10 bases between the germline ends. Per germline, CDR1 MNHNS and CDR2 SASEGT. The CDR3 has 16 amino acids. This TCR came from a human donor who received a COVID-19 vaccine. The chain uses TRBV6-1 and TRBJ2-6; D unresolved. Sequences were derived from CD4+ T cells from blood, cultured in vitro, sampled before SARS-CoV-2 vaccination. The CDR3: CASSEARPSGANVLTF. The CDR3 nucleotides read TGTGCCAGCAGTGAAGCGCGTCCATCCGGGGCCAACGTCCTGACTTTC.